The 30 T cell receptor beta chains below all came from one sample that was sequenced in a study of blood T cell repertoires in COVID-19. The assay was immunoSEQ multiplex PCR, and TCRdb's table has in-frame clones only and misses some. This table holds about 390,000 clones, around 87% found once. The sequencing sample was made of peripheral blood. Source of these receptors: a woman between 55 and 75 years old with COVID-19, enrolled during active disease.

The rearrangement uses TRBV15 and TRBJ2-3; 8 nucleotides agree with TRBD2. In germline, CDR1 is LNHNV, CDR2 YYDKDF (reference sequence). CDR3 length: 16 residues. J lost 3 bases, V lost 1 base, and 6 bases had no gene match. CDR3 protein: CATSRVRGGVTDTQYF. In DNA, the CDR3 is TGTGCCACCAGCAGAGTACGGGGGGGTGTGACAGATACGCAGTATTTT. Full variable domain (missing parts from reference TRBV15 and TRBJ2-3): DAMVIQNPRYQVTQFGKPVTLSCSQTLNHNVMYWYQQKSSQAPKLLFHYYDKDFNNEADTPDNFQSRRPNTSFCFLDIRSPGLGDTAMYLCATSRVRGGVTDTQYFGPGTRLTVL.

The rearrangement joins TRBV6-5 to TRBJ1-1; TRBD1 matches 9 bases. The CDR3 consists of 15 residues. Germline lookup yields CDR1 MNHEY and CDR2 SVGAGI. The junction had 4 bases not matched to a gene; V was cut back by 0 bases and J by 5 bases. The CDR3 sequence is CASSYSTGGFTEAFF. CDR3 bases: TGTGCCAGCAGTTACTCCACAGGGGGCTTTACTGAAGCTTTCTTT.

This sequence joins TRBV5-1 and TRBJ2-7, with 9 bases that match TRBD2. With 0 bases clipped from V and 6 bases from J, the junction kept 10 bases outside the gene matches. The CDR3 runs 16 residues. Germline V gives CDR1 SGHRS, CDR2 YFSETQ. CDR3 in DNA: TGCGCCAGCAGCTTGGGTTCCGCGGGGGGGCCCTCCGAGCAGTACTTC. Translation: CASSLGSAGGPSEQYF.

DNA of the CDR3: TGTGCCAGCAGCAGGACAGGGGTGGCCTACGAGCAGTACTTC. It encodes CASSRTGVAYEQYF. The chain employs TRBV11-2 and TRBJ2-7, with 9 bases matching TRBD1. Looked up from germline, CDR1 is SGHAT and CDR2 is FQNNGV. The CDR3 length is 14 residues. V gave up 5 bases and J gave up 2 bases; unmatched junction bases: 4.

The chain combines TRBV6-6 with TRBJ1-5; D is perhaps TRBD1 (6 bases). The CDR3 is 15 amino acids. Trimming pared 6 bases from V and 0 bases from J, leaving 12 bases between. Germline CDR1 MNHNY, CDR2 SVGAGI (reference sequence). Here the CDR3 reads CASSPGQFSNQPQHF. CDR3 sequence (DNA): TGTGCCAGCAGCCCGGGACAATTTAGCAATCAGCCCCAGCATTTT.

V is TRBV5-1 and J is TRBJ2-5; 8 bases match TRBD2. The length of the CDR3 is 14 residues. Germline lookup yields CDR1 SGHRS and CDR2 YFSETQ. The junction had 7 bases not matched to a gene; V was cut back by 7 bases and J by 2 bases. The CDR3 sequence is CASRTQRGQETQYF. CDR3 DNA: TGCGCCAGCCGTACCCAGCGGGGGCAAGAGACCCAGTACTTC.

This chain joins TRBV7-2 and TRBJ1-2; TRBD1 aligns across 10 bases. The CDR3 extends over 12 amino acids. Germline CDR1 is SGHTA and CDR2 is FQGNSA. V shed 5 bases, J shed 14 bases, and the junction held 8 bases outside the gene matches. The CDR3 DNA is TGTGCCAGCAGCCTCAGGACAGGGGGGCGTACCTTC. This translates into CASSLRTGGRTF.

The chain couples TRBV5-1 to TRBJ1-2; 10 bases map to TRBD1. The V and J ends lost 3 bases and 5 bases, in that order; junction bases with no gene match: 4. CDR3 length: 14 amino acids. Germline-derived CDR1 and CDR2 are SGHRS and YFSETQ. The CDR3 here is CASSYGQGGYGYTF. DNA of the CDR3: TGCGCCAGCAGCTACGGACAGGGGGGGTATGGCTACACCTTC.

CDR3 region: CASSVEAITRIGTGKSEKLFF. In nucleotides, the CDR3 is TGTGCCAGCAGCGTAGAAGCAATTACTAGGATCGGGACAGGGAAGAGTGAAAAACTGTTTTTT. The V and J genes are TRBV9 and TRBJ1-4; 9 nucleotides match TRBD1. Trimming removed 0 bases from V and 7 bases from J; junction bases left unmatched: 22. From germline, CDR1 is SGDLS and CDR2 YYNGEE. The CDR3 loop spans 21 amino acids. The complete variable domain, with remaining parts taken from reference TRBV9 and TRBJ1-4, reads DSGVTQTPKHLITATGQRVTLRCSPRSGDLSVYWYQQSLDQGLQFLIQYYNGEERAKGNILERFSAQQFPDLHSELNLSSLELGDSALYFCASSVEAITRIGTGKSEKLFFGSGTQLSVL.

This chain links TRBV3-1 (or the pseudogene TRBV3-2) with TRBJ1-4; 8 nucleotides match TRBD1. CDR3 length: 12 residues. Germline assignment: CDR1 LGHDT and CDR2 YNNKEL (reference sequence). J was trimmed by 8 bases and V by 9 bases; bases with no gene match: 5. CDR3 sequence: CASTTGGEKLFF. In DNA form, the CDR3 reads TGTGCCAGTACTACAGGGGGGGAAAAACTGTTTTTT.

The V call is TRBV4-2, the J call TRBJ1-6; D remains unclear. V was shortened by 0 bases and J by 9 bases, with 12 bases between the two germline ends. CDR3 size: 15 residues. Germline V gene sequence: CDR1 LGHNA, CDR2 YNFKEQ. CDR3 sequence reads: CASSQELSIGSPLHF. Written as DNA, the CDR3 is TGTGCCAGCAGCCAAGAACTTAGTATCGGTTCACCCCTCCACTTT.

In regard to this clone: Other DNA sequences in the sample encode the same CDR3. CDR3 DNA sequence: TGTGCCTGGAGCGCAGACAGGGGGTACGAGCAGTACTTC. Translated: CAWSADRGYEQYF. The rearrangement links TRBV30 to TRBJ2-7; TRBD1 matches 9 bases. V gave up 3 bases and J gave up 4 bases; unmatched junction bases: 4. The length of the CDR3 is 13 residues. Germline CDR1 and CDR2: GTSNPN and SVGIG (reference sequence).

CDR3: CASRRDQFPRNTEAFF. DNA of the CDR3: TGTGCCAGCAGGCGGGACCAATTTCCCAGGAACACTGAAGCTTTCTTT. The rearrangement links TRBV7-9 to TRBJ1-1; D is possibly TRBD1 (5 bases). The V gene lost 6 bases and the J gene lost 1 base, with 18 bases spanning the gap. Looked up from germline, CDR1 is SEHNR and CDR2 is FQNEAQ (reference sequence). This CDR3 is built from 16 residues.

This clone has only one observation. This sequence joins TRBV19 and TRBJ1-1, with D tentatively TRBD1 (5 bases). V was cut by 1 base and J by 6 bases, with 9 bases left in between. CDR1 LNHDA and CDR2 SQIVND come from the germline V gene (reference sequence). This CDR3 has 13 amino acids. CDR3 DNA: TGTGCCAGTAGTATAGTTAGGGGCTCTGAAGCTTTCTTT. Protein sequence: CASSIVRGSEAFF.

The chain is built from TRBV6-6 and TRBJ1-6, with D hard to call. V was trimmed by 0 bases and J by 10 bases, leaving 16 bases between them. The CDR3 spans 16 residues. CDR1 is MNHNY, CDR2 SVGAGI, per germline (reference sequence). The CDR3 reads CASSYSGPFEGSPLHF. The CDR3 DNA reads TGTGCCAGCAGTTACTCTGGACCTTTTGAGGGCTCACCCCTCCACTTT.

The chain couples TRBV11-2 to TRBJ1-2, with 8 positions matching TRBD1. In germline, CDR1 is SGHAT, CDR2 FQNNGV. The CDR3 contains 16 residues. V shed 5 bases, J shed 6 bases, and the junction held 14 bases outside the gene matches. CDR3 sequence reads: CASSLGGTGDANGYTF. The CDR3 DNA follows: TGTGCCAGCAGCCTCGGAGGGACAGGAGATGCTAATGGCTACACCTTC.

This chain connects TRBV6-5 to TRBJ2-7; unclear D gene. Trimming pared 9 bases from V and 2 bases from J, leaving 11 bases between. CDR1 and CDR2 (germline): MNHEY, SVGAGI. This CDR3 is 12 amino acids long. In nucleotides, the CDR3 is TGTGCCAGTAACATACCAACCTACGAGCAGTACTTC. Its translation: CASNIPTYEQYF.

The genes are TRBV30 and TRBJ1-6, with D tentatively TRBD1 (6 bases). With 2 bases removed from V and 5 bases from J, the gap between germline ends came to 16 bases. There are 16 residues in the CDR3. Germline CDR1 and CDR2: GTSNPN and SVGIG (reference sequence). CDR3 DNA: TGTGCCTGGAGTCCCTTGGGGGCACTCAATAATTCACCCCTCCACTTT. Translated: CAWSPLGALNNSPLHF.

The chain carries TRBV28 and TRBJ2-7; maybe TRBD2 (6 bases). Per germline, CDR1 MDHEN and CDR2 SYDVKM. This CDR3 spans 15 amino acids. Trimming stripped 1 base from V and 0 bases from J, with 10 bases between. CDR3 nucleotides: TGTGCCAGCAGTTTATACCAGGGAGGCTCCTACGAGCAGTACTTC. Protein sequence: CASSLYQGGSYEQYF.

This clone showed up just once. The chain uses TRBV7-9 and TRBJ1-4; D unclear. With 3 bases removed from V and 4 bases from J, the gap between germline ends came to 15 bases. The germline gives CDR1 SEHNR, CDR2 FQNEAQ (reference sequence). This CDR3 is built from 16 residues. The CDR3 reads CASSLGSGKVNEKLFF. CDR3 in DNA: TGTGCCAGCAGCTTGGGTTCAGGAAAGGTTAATGAAAAACTGTTTTTT. Full variable domain (rest looked up from reference TRBV7-9 and TRBJ1-4): DTGVSQNPRHKITKRGQNVTFRCDPISEHNRLYWYRQTLGQGPEFLTYFQNEAQLEKSRLLSDRFSAERPKGSFSTLEIQRTEQGDSAMYLCASSLGSGKVNEKLFFGSGTQLSVL.

V and J are TRBV2 and TRBJ2-2; D unresolved. CDR3 size: 14 residues. V lost 8 bases and J 0 bases, leaving 10 bases between the germline ends. Germline V gene lookup returns CDR1 SNHLY and CDR2 FYNNEI. The CDR3 region has the DNA TGTGCCAGCCGGTGGGCATCGAACACCGGGGAGCTGTTTTTT. Encoded protein: CASRWASNTGELFF.

The chain carries TRBV2 and TRBJ2-2; 7 bases agree with TRBD1. The CDR3 is 13 residues long. Germline-derived CDR1 and CDR2 are SNHLY and FYNNEI. With 8 bases clipped from V and 4 bases from J, the junction kept 4 bases outside the gene matches. The CDR3 region is CASGTAITGELFF. The CDR3 DNA reads as TGTGCCAGCGGGACAGCTATCACCGGGGAGCTGTTTTTT.

The gene calls are TRBV12-3 or TRBV12-4 and TRBJ2-7, with a weak D call TRBD1 (6 bases). This CDR3 comprises 13 residues. Between the trimmed V and J ends, which lost 2 bases and 3 bases, there was a span of 8 bases. CDR3 nucleotides: TGTGCCAGCAGTTTAAGACAGGACTACGAGCAGTACTTC. Translated: CASSLRQDYEQYF.

The CDR3 DNA follows: TGTGCCAGCAGACTAAAGGGGGACAAAAACATTCAGTACTTC. Its protein is CASRLKGDKNIQYF. The chain recombines TRBV6-5 with TRBJ2-4; weak D call: TRBD1 (6 bases). Germline loops: CDR1 MNHEY, CDR2 SVGAGI. The V end was cut by 6 bases, the J end by 3 bases, with 12 bases between. This CDR3 is built from 14 residues.

The J gene is TRBJ2-5, the V gene TRBV6-5, with D tentatively TRBD1 (6 bases). V was shortened by 5 bases and J by 1 base, with 11 bases between the two germline ends. Germline CDR1 and CDR2: MNHEY and SVGAGI. This CDR3 comprises 14 residues. The DNA of the CDR3 is TGTGCCAGCAGTCGACAGGCCCCCCAAGAGACCCAGTACTTC. Residues: CASSRQAPQETQYF.

This clone was counted once. The gene calls are TRBV7-9 and TRBJ1-2; no clear D gene. Germline assignment: CDR1 SEHNR and CDR2 FQNEAQ (reference sequence). The ends were cut back, 5 bases at V and 6 bases at J, with 16 bases in the middle. The CDR3 loop spans 14 amino acids. CDR3 DNA: TGTGCCAGCAGCCCCTCGGGAGGGTCCCATGGCTACACCTTC. Its translation is CASSPSGGSHGYTF.

The sample holds a few counts of this clone. The chain joins TRBV10-3 to TRBJ1-2; 9 positions agree with TRBD1. V was clipped by 4 bases and J by 2 bases; unmatched bases: 2. CDR1 ENHRY and CDR2 SYGVKD come from the germline V gene. The CDR3 spans 14 residues. For the CDR3, the DNA is TGTGCCATCAGTGGAGGGACAGGGAACTATGGCTACACCTTC. It yields the protein CAISGGTGNYGYTF.

This chain connects TRBV7-2 to TRBJ1-5, with D possibly TRBD1 on 5 matching bases. The CDR3 sequence is 15 residues long. From germline, CDR1 is SGHTA and CDR2 FQGNSA. Trimming took 3 bases from V and 0 from J, leaving 9 bases between them. The CDR3 bases are TGTGCCAGCAGCTTTAGGGGAATTAGCAATCAGCCCCAGCATTTT. It specifies CASSFRGISNQPQHF.

The chain employs TRBV7-8 and TRBJ2-7, with D uncertain. CDR1 SGHVS and CDR2 FQNEAQ come from the germline V gene. CDR3 length: 13 amino acids. Between the trimmed V and J ends, which lost 2 bases and 2 bases, there was a span of 7 bases. The CDR3 region has the DNA TGTGCCAGCAGCTTAAGCACCCCCTACGAGCAGTACTTC. As protein: CASSLSTPYEQYF. Variable domain in full (rest from reference TRBV7-8 and TRBJ2-7): GAGVSQSPRYKVAKRGQDVALRCDPISGHVSLFWYQQALGQGPEFLTYFQNEAQLDKSGLPSDRFFAERPEGSVSTLKIQRTQQEDSAVYLCASSLSTPYEQYFGPGTRLTVT.

This clone appeared a single time. DNA for the CDR3: TGTGCCAGCAGCTTACTACCGTACCTCGGCTACACCTTC. Amino acid sequence: CASSLLPYLGYTF. This rearrangement joins TRBV11-2 to TRBJ1-2, with D unresolved. Trimming took off 2 bases at V and 8 bases at J, with 12 bases between the two ends. This CDR3 is 13 amino acids long. Germline V gene lookup returns CDR1 SGHAT and CDR2 FQNNGV.